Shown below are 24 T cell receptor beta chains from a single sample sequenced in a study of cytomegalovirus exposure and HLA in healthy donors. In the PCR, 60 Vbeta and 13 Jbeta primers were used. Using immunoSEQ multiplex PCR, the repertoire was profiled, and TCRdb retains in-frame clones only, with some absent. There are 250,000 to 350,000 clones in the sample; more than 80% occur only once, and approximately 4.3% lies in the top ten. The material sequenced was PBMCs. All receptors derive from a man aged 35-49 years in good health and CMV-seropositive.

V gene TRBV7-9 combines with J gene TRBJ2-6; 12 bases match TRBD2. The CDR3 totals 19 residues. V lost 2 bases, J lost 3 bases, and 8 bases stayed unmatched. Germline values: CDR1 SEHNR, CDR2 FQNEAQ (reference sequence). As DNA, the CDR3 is TGTGCCAGCAGCTTAATAGGGACTAGCGGGCTGGGTGGGGCCAACGTCCTGACTTTC. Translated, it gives CASSLIGTSGLGGANVLTF. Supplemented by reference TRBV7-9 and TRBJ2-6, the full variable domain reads DTGVSQNPRHKITKRGQNVTFRCDPISEHNRLYWYRQTLGQGPEFLTYFQNEAQLEKSRLLSDRFSAERPKGSFSTLEIQRTEQGDSAMYLCASSLIGTSGLGGANVLTFGAGSRLTVL.

CDR3 protein: CASSLSGGGSYEQYF. The CDR3 bases are TGTGCCAGCAGCTTGTCGGGAGGGGGGTCCTACGAGCAGTACTTC. The V and J genes are TRBV13 and TRBJ2-7, with 8 nucleotides matching TRBD2. After removal of 3 bases from V and 1 base from J, the junction contained 5 bases not matched to a gene. CDR1 is PRHDT and CDR2 is FYEKMQ in the germline V gene (reference sequence). The CDR3 spans 15 residues.

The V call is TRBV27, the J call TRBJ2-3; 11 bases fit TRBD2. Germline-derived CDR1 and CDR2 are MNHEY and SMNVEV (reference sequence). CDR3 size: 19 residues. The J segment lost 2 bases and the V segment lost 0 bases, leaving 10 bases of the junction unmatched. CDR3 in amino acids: CASSLSRGGLAEHTDTQYF. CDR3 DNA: TGTGCCAGCAGTTTATCGAGGGGGGGACTAGCGGAACACACAGATACGCAGTATTTT.

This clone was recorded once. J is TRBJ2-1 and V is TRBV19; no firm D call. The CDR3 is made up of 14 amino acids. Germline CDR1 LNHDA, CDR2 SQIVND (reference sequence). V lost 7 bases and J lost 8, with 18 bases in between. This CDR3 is CASTNGYLLDEQFF. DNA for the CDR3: TGTGCCAGTACCAACGGGTATCTTCTGGATGAGCAGTTCTTC.

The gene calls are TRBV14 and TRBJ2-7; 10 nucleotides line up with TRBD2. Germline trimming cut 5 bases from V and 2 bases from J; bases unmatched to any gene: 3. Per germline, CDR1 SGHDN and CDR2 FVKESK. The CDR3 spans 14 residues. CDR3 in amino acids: CASSGTSATYEQYF. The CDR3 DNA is TGTGCCAGCAGCGGGACTAGCGCTACCTACGAGCAGTACTTC. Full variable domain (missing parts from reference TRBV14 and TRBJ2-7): EAGVTQFPSHSVIEKGQTVTLRCDPISGHDNLYWYRRVMGKEIKFLLHFVKESKQDESGMPNNRFLAERTGGTYSTLKVQPAELEDSGVYFCASSGTSATYEQYFGPGTRLTVT.

The CDR3 sequence: CASSKTGTATYEQYF. The DNA of the CDR3 is TGTGCCAGCAGTAAGACCGGGACAGCCACCTACGAGCAGTACTTC. The V gene is TRBV6-1, the J gene TRBJ2-7; 7 positions match TRBD1. In germline, CDR1 is MNHNS, CDR2 SASEGT. The CDR3 is made up of 15 amino acids. V lost 5 bases, J lost 2 bases, and 9 bases stayed unmatched.

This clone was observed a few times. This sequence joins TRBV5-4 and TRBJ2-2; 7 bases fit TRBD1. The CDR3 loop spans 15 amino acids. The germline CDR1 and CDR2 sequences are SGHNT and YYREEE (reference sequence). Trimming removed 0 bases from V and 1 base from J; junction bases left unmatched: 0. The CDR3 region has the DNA TGTGCCAGCAGCTTGGGACAGGGGAACACCGGGGAGCTGTTTTTT. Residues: CASSLGQGNTGELFF.

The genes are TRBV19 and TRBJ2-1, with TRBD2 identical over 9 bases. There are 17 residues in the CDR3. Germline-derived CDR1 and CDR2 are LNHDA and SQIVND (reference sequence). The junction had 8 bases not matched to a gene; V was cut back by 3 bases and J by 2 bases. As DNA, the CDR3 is TGTGCCAGTAGTATCGGGGCGGCGGGAGGGCCCTACAATGAGCAGTTCTTC. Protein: CASSIGAAGGPYNEQFF. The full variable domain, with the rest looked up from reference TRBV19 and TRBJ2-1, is DGGITQSPKYLFRKEGQNVTLSCEQNLNHDAMYWYRQDPGQGLRLIYYSQIVNDFQKGDIAEGYSVSREKKESFPLTVTSAQKNPTAFYLCASSIGAAGGPYNEQFFGPGTRLTVL.

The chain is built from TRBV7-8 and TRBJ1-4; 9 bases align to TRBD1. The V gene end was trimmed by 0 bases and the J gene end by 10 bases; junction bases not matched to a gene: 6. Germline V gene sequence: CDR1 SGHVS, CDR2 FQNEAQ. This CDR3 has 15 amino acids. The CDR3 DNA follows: TGTGCCAGCAGCTTAGCGGGACAGGGCTTTGTAAAACTGTTTTTT. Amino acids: CASSLAGQGFVKLFF.

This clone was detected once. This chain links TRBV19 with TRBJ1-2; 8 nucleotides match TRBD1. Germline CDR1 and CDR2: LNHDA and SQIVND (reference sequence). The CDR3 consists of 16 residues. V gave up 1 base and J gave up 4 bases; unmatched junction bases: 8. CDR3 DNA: TGTGCCAGTAGTATAGGCTGGGCAGGGGGCACCTATGGCTACACCTTC. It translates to CASSIGWAGGTYGYTF.

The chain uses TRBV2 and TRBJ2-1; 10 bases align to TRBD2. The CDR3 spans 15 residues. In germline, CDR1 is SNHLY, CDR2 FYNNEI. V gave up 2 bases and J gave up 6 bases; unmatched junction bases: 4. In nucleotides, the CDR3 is TGTGCCAGCAGTGAAAACGGACTAGCGGTCAATGAGCAGTTCTTC. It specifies CASSENGLAVNEQFF.

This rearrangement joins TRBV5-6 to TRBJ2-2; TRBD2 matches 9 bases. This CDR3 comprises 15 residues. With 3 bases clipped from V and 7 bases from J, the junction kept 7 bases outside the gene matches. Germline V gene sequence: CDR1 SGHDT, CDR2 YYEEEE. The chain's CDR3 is CASSYLAGANGELFF. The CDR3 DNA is TGTGCCAGCAGCTACTTAGCGGGAGCGAACGGGGAGCTGTTTTTT.

The CDR3 here is CASSGYDVQYGYTF. CDR3 DNA: TGTGCCAGCAGTGGGTACGACGTACAGTATGGCTACACCTTC. V is TRBV6-5 and J is TRBJ1-2; no definite D call. Germline values: CDR1 MNHEY, CDR2 SVGAGI. Trimming removed 5 bases from V and 5 bases from J, with 15 bases in between. The length of the CDR3 is 14 residues.

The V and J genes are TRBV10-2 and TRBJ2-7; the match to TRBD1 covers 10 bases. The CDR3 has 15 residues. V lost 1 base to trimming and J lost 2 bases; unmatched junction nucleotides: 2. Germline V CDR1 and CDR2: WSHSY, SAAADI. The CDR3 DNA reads TGCGCCAGCAGTGAGTTCGGGACAGGGGCCTACGAGCAGTACTTC. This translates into CASSEFGTGAYEQYF.

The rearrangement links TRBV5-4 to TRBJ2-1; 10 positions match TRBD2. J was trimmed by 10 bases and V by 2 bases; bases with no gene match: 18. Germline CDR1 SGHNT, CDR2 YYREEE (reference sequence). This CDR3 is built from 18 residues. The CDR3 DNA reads TGTGCCAGCAGCTTTCCAGGACTAGCGGCGTTTAAAAGTACAGAGCAGTTCTTC. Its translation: CASSFPGLAAFKSTEQFF.

The CDR3, as DNA: TGCGCCAGCAGCTTCGATAATTCACCCCTCCACTTT. This codes for CASSFDNSPLHF. This chain uses TRBV5-1 with TRBJ1-6; unclear D gene. The CDR3 sequence is 12 residues long. CDR1 and CDR2 from the germline V gene are SGHRS and YFSETQ. Between the trimmed V and J ends, which lost 2 bases and 5 bases, there was a span of 2 bases.

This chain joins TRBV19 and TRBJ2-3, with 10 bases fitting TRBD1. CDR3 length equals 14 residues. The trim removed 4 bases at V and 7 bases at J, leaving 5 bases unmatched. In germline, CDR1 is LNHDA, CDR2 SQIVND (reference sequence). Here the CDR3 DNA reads TGTGCCAGTAGTACCCGGGACAGGGGACATACGCAGTATTTT. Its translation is CASSTRDRGHTQYF.

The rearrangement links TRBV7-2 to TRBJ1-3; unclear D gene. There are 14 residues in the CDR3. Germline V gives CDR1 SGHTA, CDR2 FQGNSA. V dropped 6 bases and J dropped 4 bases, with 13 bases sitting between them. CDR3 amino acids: CASSLPNAGNTIYF. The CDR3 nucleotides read TGTGCCAGCAGTCTACCGAATGCGGGAAACACCATATATTTT.

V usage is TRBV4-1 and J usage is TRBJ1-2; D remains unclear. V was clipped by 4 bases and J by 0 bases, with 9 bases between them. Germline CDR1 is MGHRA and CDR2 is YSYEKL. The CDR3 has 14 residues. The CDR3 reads CASSLVIPNYGYTF. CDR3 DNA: TGCGCCAGCAGCCTAGTGATTCCTAACTATGGCTACACCTTC.

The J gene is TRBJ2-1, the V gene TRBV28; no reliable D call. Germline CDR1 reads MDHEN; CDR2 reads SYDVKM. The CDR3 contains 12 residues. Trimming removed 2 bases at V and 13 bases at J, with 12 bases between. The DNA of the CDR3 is TGTGCCAGCAGTTTACTAGGCCAGACCCAGTTCTTC. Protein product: CASSLLGQTQFF.

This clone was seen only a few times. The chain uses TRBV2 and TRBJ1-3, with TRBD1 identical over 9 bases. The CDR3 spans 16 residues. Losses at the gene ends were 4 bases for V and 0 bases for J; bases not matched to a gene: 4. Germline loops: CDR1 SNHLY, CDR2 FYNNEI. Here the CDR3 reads CASSGGQGNSGNTIYF. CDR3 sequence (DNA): TGTGCCAGCAGTGGGGGACAGGGTAACTCTGGAAACACCATATATTTT.

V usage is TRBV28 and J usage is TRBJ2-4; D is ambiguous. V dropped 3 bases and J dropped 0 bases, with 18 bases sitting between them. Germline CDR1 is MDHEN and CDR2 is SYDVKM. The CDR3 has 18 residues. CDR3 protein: CASSFSAASALAKNIQYF. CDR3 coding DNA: TGTGCCAGCAGTTTTTCGGCAGCTAGTGCTCTAGCCAAAAACATTCAGTACTTC.

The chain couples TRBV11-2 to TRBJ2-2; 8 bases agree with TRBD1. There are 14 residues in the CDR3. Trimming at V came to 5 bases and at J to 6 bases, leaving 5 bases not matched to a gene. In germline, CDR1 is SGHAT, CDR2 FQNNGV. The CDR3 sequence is CASSLGQGAGELFF. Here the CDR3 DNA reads TGTGCCAGCAGCCTCGGACAGGGCGCCGGGGAGCTGTTTTTT.

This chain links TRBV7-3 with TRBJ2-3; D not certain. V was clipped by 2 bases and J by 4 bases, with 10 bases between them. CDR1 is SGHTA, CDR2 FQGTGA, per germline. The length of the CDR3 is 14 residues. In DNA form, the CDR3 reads TGTGCCAGCAGCTTAGCCGAGGTCCCAGATACGCAGTATTTT. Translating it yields CASSLAEVPDTQYF. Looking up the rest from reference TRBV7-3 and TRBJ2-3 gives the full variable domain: GAGVSQTPSNKVTEKGKYVELRCDPISGHTALYWYRQSLGQGPEFLIYFQGTGAADDSGLPNDRFFAVRPEGSVSTLKIQRTERGDSAVYLCASSLAEVPDTQYFGPGTRLTVL.